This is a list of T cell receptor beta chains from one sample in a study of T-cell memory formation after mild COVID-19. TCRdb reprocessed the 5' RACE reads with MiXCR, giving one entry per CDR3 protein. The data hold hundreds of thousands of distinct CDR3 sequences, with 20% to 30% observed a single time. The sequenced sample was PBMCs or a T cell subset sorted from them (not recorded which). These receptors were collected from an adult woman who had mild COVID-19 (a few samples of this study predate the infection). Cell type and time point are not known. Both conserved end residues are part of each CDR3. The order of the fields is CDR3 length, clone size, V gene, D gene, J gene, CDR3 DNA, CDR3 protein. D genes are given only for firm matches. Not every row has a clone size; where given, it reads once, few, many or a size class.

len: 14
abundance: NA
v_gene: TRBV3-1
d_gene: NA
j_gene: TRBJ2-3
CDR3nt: TGTGCCAGCAGCCTGAGGGCAGCCACAGATACGCAGTATTTT
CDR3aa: CASSLRAATDTQYF

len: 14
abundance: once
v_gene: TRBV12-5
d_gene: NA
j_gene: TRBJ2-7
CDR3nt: TGTGCTAGTGGTTTGGTAAGCCTCTCCTACGAGCAGTACTTC
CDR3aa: CASGLVSLSYEQYF

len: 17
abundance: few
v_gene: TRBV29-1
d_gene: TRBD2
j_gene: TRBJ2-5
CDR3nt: TGCAGCGTTCGGTTCCTCCTCGCGGCTAGCGGCCAAGAGACCCAGTACTTC
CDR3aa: CSVRFLLAASGQETQYF

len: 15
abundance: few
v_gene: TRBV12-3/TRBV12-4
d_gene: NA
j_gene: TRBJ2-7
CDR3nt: TGTGCCAGCAGTTTAGGTGGTCAGGTAATTCGCGAGCAGTACTTC
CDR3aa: CASSLGGQVIREQYF

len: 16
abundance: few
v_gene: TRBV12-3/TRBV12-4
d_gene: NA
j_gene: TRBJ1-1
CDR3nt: TGTGCCAGCAGTCCTGCCTGGGTATTGATGAACACTGAAGCTTTCTTT
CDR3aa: CASSPAWVLMNTEAFF

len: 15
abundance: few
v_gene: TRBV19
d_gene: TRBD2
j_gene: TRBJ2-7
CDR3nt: TGTGCCAGTAGTATATTTAGCGGGAGTACCCACGAGCAGTACTTC
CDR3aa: CASSIFSGSTHEQYF

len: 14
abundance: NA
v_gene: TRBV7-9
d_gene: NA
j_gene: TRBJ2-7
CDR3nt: TGTGCCAGCAGCTTAGATGCAGCCTCCTACGAGCAGTACTTC
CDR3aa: CASSLDAASYEQYF

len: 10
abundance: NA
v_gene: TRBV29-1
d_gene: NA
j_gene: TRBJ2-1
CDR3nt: TGCAGCGTTGAGGTTCATGAGCAGTTCTTC
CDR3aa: CSVEVHEQFF

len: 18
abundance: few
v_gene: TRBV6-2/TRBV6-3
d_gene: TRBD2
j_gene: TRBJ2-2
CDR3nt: TGTGCCAGCAGCCCCCGGCAGGGACTAGCGGGCCTCACCGGGGAGCTGTTTTTT
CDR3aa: CASSPRQGLAGLTGELFF

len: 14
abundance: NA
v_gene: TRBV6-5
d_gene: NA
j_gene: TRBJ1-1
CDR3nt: TGTGCCAGCAGTTACGCAGTTACTGGGGGGGAAGCTTTCTTT
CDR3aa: CASSYAVTGGEAFF

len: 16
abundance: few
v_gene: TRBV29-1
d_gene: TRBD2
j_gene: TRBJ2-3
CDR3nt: TGCAGCGTTGAAGGTTCGGGGGGTTTAAGTATTGGTACGCAGTATTTT
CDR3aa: CSVEGSGGLSIGTQYF

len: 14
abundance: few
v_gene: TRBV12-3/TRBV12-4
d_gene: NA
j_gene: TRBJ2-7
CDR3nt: TGTGCCAGCAGTAGGGACCCGAGAATCTACGAGCAGTACTTC
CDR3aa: CASSRDPRIYEQYF

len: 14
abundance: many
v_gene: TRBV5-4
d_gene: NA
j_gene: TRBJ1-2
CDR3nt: TGTGCCAGCAGCTTGGGCCAGGGAGGGAATGGCTACACCTTC
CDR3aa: CASSLGQGGNGYTF

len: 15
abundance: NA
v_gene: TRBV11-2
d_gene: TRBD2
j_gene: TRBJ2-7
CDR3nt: TGTGCCAGCAGCACACCTAGCGGGAGCTCCAGCGAGCAGTACTTC
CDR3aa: CASSTPSGSSSEQYF

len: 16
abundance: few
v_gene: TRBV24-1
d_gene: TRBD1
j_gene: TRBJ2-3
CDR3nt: TGTGCCACCAGTGATCCGATCGGGACAGGCACAGATACGCAGTATTTT
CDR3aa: CATSDPIGTGTDTQYF

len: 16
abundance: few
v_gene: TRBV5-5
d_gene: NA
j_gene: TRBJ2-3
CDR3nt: TGTGCCAGCAGCTTGGCCGGAGTGCCCCGCACAGATACGCAGTATTTT
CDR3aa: CASSLAGVPRTDTQYF

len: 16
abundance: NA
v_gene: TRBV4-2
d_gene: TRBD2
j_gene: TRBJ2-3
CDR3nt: TGTGCCAGCAGCCTCGGGACTACTGGGAAGACAGATACGCAGTATTTT
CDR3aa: CASSLGTTGKTDTQYF

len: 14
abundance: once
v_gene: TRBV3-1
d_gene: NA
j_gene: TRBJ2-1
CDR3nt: TGTGCCAGCAGCCAAGTAGGCAACTACAATGAGCAGTTCTTC
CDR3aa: CASSQVGNYNEQFF

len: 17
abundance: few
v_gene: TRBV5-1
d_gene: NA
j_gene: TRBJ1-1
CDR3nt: TGCGCCAGCAGCTTGGCCCGGACGGGCAGGGCGAACACTGAAGCTTTCTTT
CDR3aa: CASSLARTGRANTEAFF

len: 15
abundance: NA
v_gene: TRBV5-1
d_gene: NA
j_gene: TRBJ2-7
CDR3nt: TGCGCCAGCAGCTTGGTTCCGGAGTTCAACTACGAGCAGTACTTC
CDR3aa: CASSLVPEFNYEQYF

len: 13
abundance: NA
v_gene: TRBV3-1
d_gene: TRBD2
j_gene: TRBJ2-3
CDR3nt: TGTGCCAGCAGCCAAGGGGAGGGATATACGCAGTATTTT
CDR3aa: CASSQGEGYTQYF

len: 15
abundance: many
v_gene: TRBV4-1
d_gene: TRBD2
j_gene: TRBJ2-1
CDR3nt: TGCGCCAGCAGCCAAGAAACGGGGGGAATAAGGGAGCAGTTCTTC
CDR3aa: CASSQETGGIREQFF

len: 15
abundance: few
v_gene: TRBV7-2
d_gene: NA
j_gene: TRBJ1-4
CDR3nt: TGTGCCAGCAGCTTTGGGGCAGGGACTAATGAAAAACTGTTTTTT
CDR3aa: CASSFGAGTNEKLFF

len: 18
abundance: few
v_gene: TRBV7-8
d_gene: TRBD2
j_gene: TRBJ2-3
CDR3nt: TGTGCCAGCAGCTTAGTGGAGGCCGGACTAGCTGGCACAGATACGCAGTATTTT
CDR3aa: CASSLVEAGLAGTDTQYF

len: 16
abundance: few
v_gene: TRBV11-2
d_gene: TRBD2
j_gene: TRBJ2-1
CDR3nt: TGTGCCAGCAGCTTAGTAGGTAGCGGGCCCTACAATGAGCAGTTCTTC
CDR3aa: CASSLVGSGPYNEQFF

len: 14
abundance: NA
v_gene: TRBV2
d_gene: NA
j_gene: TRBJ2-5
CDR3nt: TGTGCCAGCAGTGAAATGAGCGAGCAAGAGACCCAGTACTTC
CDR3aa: CASSEMSEQETQYF

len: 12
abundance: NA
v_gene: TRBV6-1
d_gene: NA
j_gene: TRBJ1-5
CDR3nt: TGTGCCAGCAGTGATCCCGACCGACCCCAGCATTTT
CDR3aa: CASSDPDRPQHF

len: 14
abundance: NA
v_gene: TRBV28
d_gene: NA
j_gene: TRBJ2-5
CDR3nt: TGTGCCAGCAGACCTTTGGGTAGCCAAGAGACCCAGTACTTC
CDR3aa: CASRPLGSQETQYF

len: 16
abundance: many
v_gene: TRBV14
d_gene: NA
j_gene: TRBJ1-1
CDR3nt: TGTGCCAGCAGCCAAAAGGGCCCAAGACTTAGGGGGGAAGCTTTCTTT
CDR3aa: CASSQKGPRLRGEAFF

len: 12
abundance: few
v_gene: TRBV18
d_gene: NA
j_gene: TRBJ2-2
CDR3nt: TGTGCCAGCTCACCGCCGTCCGGGGAGCTGTTTTTT
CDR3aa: CASSPPSGELFF

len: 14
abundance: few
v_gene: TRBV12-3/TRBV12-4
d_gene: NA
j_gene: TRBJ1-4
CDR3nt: TGTGCCAGCAGTTTCACAACGTCTAATGAAAAACTGTTTTTT
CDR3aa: CASSFTTSNEKLFF

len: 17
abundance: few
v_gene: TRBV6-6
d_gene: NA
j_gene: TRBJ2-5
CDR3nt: TGTGCCAGCAGTTACACCCTCCGCGACGATATGAGAGAGACCCAGTACTTC
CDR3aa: CASSYTLRDDMRETQYF

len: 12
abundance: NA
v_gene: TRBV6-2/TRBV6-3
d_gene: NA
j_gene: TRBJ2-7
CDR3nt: TGTGCCAGCAGTTCCACTCAGTACGAGCAGTACTTC
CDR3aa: CASSSTQYEQYF

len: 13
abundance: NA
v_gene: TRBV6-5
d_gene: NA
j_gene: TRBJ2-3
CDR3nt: TGTGCCAGCAGTTACGGGACCACAGATACGCAGTATTTT
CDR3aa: CASSYGTTDTQYF

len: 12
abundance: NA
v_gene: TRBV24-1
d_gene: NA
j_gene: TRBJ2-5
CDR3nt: TGTGCCACCAGTAGTGAGGAAGAGACCCAGTACTTC
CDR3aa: CATSSEEETQYF

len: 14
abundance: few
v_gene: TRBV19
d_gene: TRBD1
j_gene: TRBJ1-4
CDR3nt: TGTGCCAGCCGAGCCGGGACAGGGAATGAAAAACTGTTTTTT
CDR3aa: CASRAGTGNEKLFF

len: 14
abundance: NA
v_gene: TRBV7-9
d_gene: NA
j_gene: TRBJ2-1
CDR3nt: TGTGCCAGCAGCTTAGAGGGGGTCGGCAATGAGCAGTTCTTC
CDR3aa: CASSLEGVGNEQFF

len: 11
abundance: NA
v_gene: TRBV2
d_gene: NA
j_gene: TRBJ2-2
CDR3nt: TGTGCCAGCAGTGGCAGCGGGGAGCTGTTTTTT
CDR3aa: CASSGSGELFF

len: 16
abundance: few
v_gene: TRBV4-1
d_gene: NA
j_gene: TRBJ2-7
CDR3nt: TGCGCCAGCAGCCAAGCTCCGGCCCCGGCTCGGGACGAGCAGTACTTC
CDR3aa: CASSQAPAPARDEQYF

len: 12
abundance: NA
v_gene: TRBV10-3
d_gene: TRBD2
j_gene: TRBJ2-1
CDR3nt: TGTGCCTTCGGCGGGGGGGATCATGAGCAGTTCTTC
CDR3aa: CAFGGGDHEQFF

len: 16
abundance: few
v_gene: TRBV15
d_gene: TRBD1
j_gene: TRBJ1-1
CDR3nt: TGTGCCACCAGCGGAGCGACAGGGGGTTGGAACACTGAAGCTTTCTTT
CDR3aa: CATSGATGGWNTEAFF

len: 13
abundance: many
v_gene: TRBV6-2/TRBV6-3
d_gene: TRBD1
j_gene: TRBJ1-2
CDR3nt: TGTGCCAGCAGTCCGACAGGGGCGCGAGGCTACACCTTC
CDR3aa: CASSPTGARGYTF

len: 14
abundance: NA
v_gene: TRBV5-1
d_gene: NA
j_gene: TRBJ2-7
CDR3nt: TGCGCCAGCAGCATAACACAGGGTGAGGTCGAGCAGTACTTC
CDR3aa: CASSITQGEVEQYF

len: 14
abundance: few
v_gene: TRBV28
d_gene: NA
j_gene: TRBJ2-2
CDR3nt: TGTGCCAGCAGCCGAAGACAGGGACTCGGGGAGCTGTTTTTT
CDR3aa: CASSRRQGLGELFF

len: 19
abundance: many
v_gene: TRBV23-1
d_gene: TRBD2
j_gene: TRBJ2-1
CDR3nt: TGCGCCAGCAGTCAACCGGGGGCTAGCGGGGGGGCGATATACAATGAGCAGTTCTTC
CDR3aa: CASSQPGASGGAIYNEQFF